This TCR beta chain derives from a study of blood T cell repertoires in COVID-19. Sequencing used immunoSEQ multiplex PCR; TCRdb keeps in-frame clones, though not all of them. This table has about 200,000 clones, around 83% appearing once. The sequence derives from a woman between 50 and 59 years old with acute or convalescent COVID-19. What was sequenced was peripheral blood.

CDR3 DNA: TGCGCCAGCAGCCAAGACCCGAGTGGCGGAGAAAAACTGTTTTTT. It is translated as CASSQDPSGGEKLFF. The chain couples TRBV4-1 to TRBJ1-4; D call uncertain. Per the germline V gene, CDR1 is MGHRA and CDR2 is YSYEKL. The germline V and J ends were trimmed by 0 bases and 8 bases, with 13 bases remaining between them. This CDR3 comprises 15 residues.